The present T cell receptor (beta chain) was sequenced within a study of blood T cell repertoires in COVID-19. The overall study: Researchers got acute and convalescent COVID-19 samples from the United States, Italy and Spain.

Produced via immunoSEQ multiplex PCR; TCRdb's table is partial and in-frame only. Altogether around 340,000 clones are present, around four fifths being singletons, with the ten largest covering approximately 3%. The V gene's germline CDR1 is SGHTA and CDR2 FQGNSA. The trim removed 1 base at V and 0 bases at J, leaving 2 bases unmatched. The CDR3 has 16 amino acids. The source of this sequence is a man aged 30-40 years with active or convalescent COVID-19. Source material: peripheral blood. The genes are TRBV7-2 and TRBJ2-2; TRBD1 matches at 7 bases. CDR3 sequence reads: CASSLEGGANTGELFF. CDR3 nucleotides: TGTGCCAGCAGCTTAGAAGGGGGCGCGAACACCGGGGAGCTGTTTTTT.